The clone carrying this TCR beta chain appeared a single time. Its target is not known. These data are taken from a study of T cell responses to AZD1222 COVID-19 vaccine. Across the study: Second-dose timings of about 4 or about 12 weeks were pooled. Findings and caveats of the study: Regions 160-218 and 743-854 held dominance among vaccine-associated CD4 TCRs, which spanned spike. None of the repertoires were sampled until the peak T cell response had passed. Seropositive AZD1222 recipients at baseline numbered only five or six.

TCRdb's copy holds only in-frame clones and misses some; the assay was immunoSEQ multiplex PCR. The repertoire has around 250,000 clones, 90% to 95% of them found once; the top ten carry around 0.58%. V was clipped by 4 bases and J by 0 bases, with 9 bases between them. The germline CDR1 and CDR2 sequences are MDHEN and SYDVKM. This CDR3 comprises 14 residues. V usage is TRBV28 and J usage is TRBJ1-1; D is unclear. The receptor's source is an adult in good health. This specimen was peripheral blood, taken on day 0 of AZD1222 vaccination. The CDR3 DNA sequence: TGTGCCAGCAGTTCAAAGCGTTTGAACACTGAAGCTTTCTTT. Its translation is CASSSKRLNTEAFF.